This passage covers 14 T cell receptor beta chains from one sample sequenced in a study of blood T cell repertoires in COVID-19. The repertoire was sequenced with immunoSEQ multiplex PCR; TCRdb's copy has only in-frame clones and lacks some. This sample has some 11,000 clones, with roughly four fifths found just once. Sequences were obtained from peripheral blood. The receptors shown here come from a woman aged 60-75 years with acute or convalescent COVID-19.

V gene TRBV5-5 combines with J gene TRBJ2-7; D uncertain. Germline V gives CDR1 SGHKS, CDR2 YYEKEE (reference sequence). V shed 1 base and J shed 6 bases, with 8 bases lying between them. CDR3 length: 12 amino acids. The CDR3 here is CASSLTVGEQYF. DNA for the CDR3: TGTGCCAGCAGCTTGACAGTAGGCGAGCAGTACTTC.

The rearrangement links TRBV29-1 to TRBJ2-3, with 9 nucleotides matching TRBD2. V was clipped by 5 bases and J by 4 bases; unmatched bases: 28. Germline V gene lookup returns CDR1 SQVTM and CDR2 ANQGSEA. The CDR3 length is 21 residues. The CDR3 protein is CSVPGLRGGGALVSGADTQYF. As DNA, the CDR3 is TGCAGCGTTCCGGGGCTTAGAGGCGGGGGGGCCCTAGTTTCAGGGGCAGATACGCAGTATTTT.

V is TRBV4-1 and J is TRBJ2-1; TRBD1 is a possible D gene (5 bases). This CDR3 is 16 amino acids long. Trimming shortened V by 1 base and J by 2 bases, and 12 bases separated the two germline ends. Germline CDR1 reads MGHRA; CDR2 reads YSYEKL. For the CDR3, the DNA is TGCGCCAGCAGCCAAGGCTCAGGGATACCCTACAATGAGCAGTTCTTC. Residues: CASSQGSGIPYNEQFF.

This clone has more than one count but fewer than ten. J is TRBJ2-5 and V is TRBV18; 13 nucleotides line up with TRBD2. From germline, CDR1 is KGHSH and CDR2 LQKENI. V was pared by 4 bases and J by 5 bases, with 7 bases of the junction left unmatched. The CDR3 is 16 amino acids. The CDR3 loop is CASSLGLAGVQETQYF. CDR3 DNA sequence: TGTGCCAGCTCACTAGGACTAGCGGGGGTTCAGGAGACCCAGTACTTC.

The chain uses TRBV4-2 and TRBJ1-2, with a possible D match to TRBD1 (6 bases). Trimming left V 4 bases short and J 2 bases short, with 17 bases between. The germline V gene has CDR1 LGHNA and CDR2 YNFKEQ. CDR3 length: 16 residues. In DNA, the CDR3 is TGTGCCAGCAGCCCCCCCCGGGGGGGCGGAAACTATGGCTACACCTTC. This translates into CASSPPRGGGNYGYTF.

The table lists this clone with a count of one. The CDR3 here is CSVGTGIEQFF. The DNA for the CDR3 is TGCAGCGTTGGGACAGGGATTGAGCAGTTCTTC. The V call is TRBV29-1, the J call TRBJ2-1; 8 nucleotides align to TRBD1. Germline V gives CDR1 SQVTM, CDR2 ANQGSEA. The CDR3 is 11 amino acids. Trimming removed 4 bases from V and 9 bases from J; junction bases left unmatched: 2.

The count of this clone is one. The rearrangement joins TRBV5-6 to TRBJ2-4; a possible D gene is TRBD1 (5 bases). Germline V gene sequence: CDR1 SGHDT, CDR2 YYEEEE. The CDR3 spans 17 residues. V was clipped by 3 bases and J by 1 base, with 17 bases between them. The CDR3 loop is CASSSFRVKEAKNIQYF. The CDR3 bases are TGTGCCAGCAGCTCATTCAGGGTTAAAGAGGCCAAAAACATTCAGTACTTC. Full variable domain (rest looked up from reference TRBV5-6 and TRBJ2-4): DAGVTQSPTHLIKTRGQQVTLRCSPKSGHDTVSWYQQALGQGPQFIFQYYEEEERQRGNFPDRFSGHQFPNYSSELNVNALLLGDSALYLCASSSFRVKEAKNIQYFGAGTRLSVL.

The chain combines TRBV9 with TRBJ1-5; D is unresolved. V gave up 4 bases and J gave up 2 bases, with 10 bases separating them. This CDR3 is built from 14 residues. Germline CDR1 and CDR2: SGDLS and YYNGEE. Here the CDR3 reads CASSPTYGNQPQHF. The CDR3, as DNA: TGTGCCAGCAGCCCCACATACGGCAATCAGCCCCAGCATTTT.

The rearrangement joins TRBV15 to TRBJ1-4, with D possibly being TRBD1 (6 bases). Germline CDR1 and CDR2: LNHNV and YYDKDF (reference sequence). With 5 bases removed from V and 0 bases from J, the gap between germline ends came to 22 bases. The CDR3 is made up of 19 amino acids. The CDR3 spells CATSVDRGGAAATNEKLFF. CDR3 in DNA: TGTGCCACCAGCGTCGATAGGGGGGGAGCGGCTGCAACTAATGAAAAACTGTTTTTT.

The CDR3 sequence: CASSSETRTHEAFF. The CDR3 DNA sequence: TGTGCCAGCAGCTCCGAAACCCGGACTCACGAAGCTTTCTTT. The rearrangement uses TRBV6-2 or TRBV6-3 and TRBJ1-1; D unresolved. CDR1 MNHEY and CDR2 SVGEGT come from the germline V gene. The CDR3 contains 14 residues. V shed 6 bases and J shed 8 bases, with 19 bases lying between them.

The table lists this clone with a count of one. V and J are TRBV7-8 and TRBJ1-1; D not certain. The CDR3 is made up of 13 amino acids. V was shortened by 6 bases and J by 4 bases, with 12 bases between the two germline ends. Germline CDR1 SGHVS, CDR2 FQNEAQ. CDR3 sequence (DNA): TGTGCCAGCAGGCCTACACAGTCCACTGAAGCTTTCTTT. It translates to CASRPTQSTEAFF.

DNA for the CDR3: TGTGCCAGCAGCTTAAATATCGGGGACACTGAAGCTTTCTTT. Translated, it gives CASSLNIGDTEAFF. V gene TRBV7-2 combines with J gene TRBJ1-1; D ambiguous. The CDR3 spans 14 residues. CDR1 SGHTA and CDR2 FQGNSA come from the germline V gene. V shed 2 bases and J shed 3 bases, with 10 bases lying between them.

The chain carries TRBV5-6 and TRBJ2-1; D is perhaps TRBD1 (5 bases). This CDR3 contains 15 residues. Germline lookup yields CDR1 SGHDT and CDR2 YYEEEE. The V end was cut by 3 bases, the J end by 4 bases, with 14 bases between. CDR3 amino acids: CASSWLGQAYNEQFF. The CDR3 region has the DNA TGTGCCAGCAGCTGGCTGGGGCAGGCTTACAATGAGCAGTTCTTC.

This clone was recorded only once. The chain uses TRBV7-2 and TRBJ2-1, with a possible D match to TRBD1 (6 bases). Trimming stripped 5 bases from V and 12 bases from J, with 20 bases between. Germline assignment: CDR1 SGHTA and CDR2 FQGNSA. The CDR3 contains 14 residues. CDR3 sequence (DNA): TGTGCCAGCAGCCCTCGGACAGTCGAGCTGGGGCAGTTCTTC. This codes for CASSPRTVELGQFF.